This T cell receptor (beta chain) was captured in a study of T cell repertoires in cytomegalovirus infection. As for the study in general: Shared public TCR beta signatures pointed to both CMV infection and a matching HLA type. Study-level points and caveats: Summed frequency of public TCR beta families distinguished CMV carriers with the relevant HLA. Dominating the ex vivo response were HLA-C-restricted CMV-specific TCR beta clonotypes.

Trimming stripped 3 bases from V and 3 bases from J, with 11 bases between. The CDR3 runs 14 residues. Germline V CDR1 and CDR2: SGHVS, FQNEAQ. Worth noting for this clonotype: The antigen remains undetermined.

TCRdb reprocessed the reads with MiXCR, giving one entry per CDR3 protein. The sample lists some 270,000 distinct CDR3 sequences; 15% to 20% were seen once. This chain connects TRBV7-8 to TRBJ1-1; D ambiguous. The source is a human donor in good health (CMV status not recorded). Some clones in this sample may be carry-over from other donors' samples. Sequenced input: CD8+ T cells from PBMCs. CDR3 protein: CASSFGVLDTEAFF. The CDR3 DNA reads TGTGCCAGCAGCTTCGGGGTGTTGGACACTGAAGCTTTCTTT.